The text below deals with one T cell receptor beta chain. The antigen is not known. The V gene's germline CDR1 is MGHRA and CDR2 YSYEKL. V shed 2 bases, J shed 4 bases, and the junction held 6 bases outside the gene matches. This CDR3 region has 16 residues. This sample stems from a study of Tregs in tolerant kidney transplant recipients. General observations from the study: The most relevant donor-specific Treg TCRbeta repertoire apparently came from expansion with activated donor B cells.

Data came from immunoSEQ multiplex PCR; TCRdb stores just in-frame clones and leaves some out. The top ten clones hold approximately 4% of a sample with roughly 4,000 clones, around 58% of them seen once. The chain uses TRBV4-1 and TRBJ1-4, with 8 bases matching TRBD1. The source is a human donor in good health. The sample taken for sequencing was CD8+ T cells from blood cultured with allogeneic cells. CDR3 bases: TGCGCCAGCAGCCAAATTGACAGGGGTGGTAATGAAAAACTGTTTTTT. It yields the protein CASSQIDRGGNEKLFF.